This is a list of T cell receptor beta chains from one sample in a study of T cell responses to AZD1222 COVID-19 vaccine. Method: immunoSEQ multiplex PCR; TCRdb's copy keeps in-frame clones and lacks some. The sample lists 150,000 or so clones; 90% were seen once. This specimen consisted of peripheral blood, obtained 28 days after the second AZD1222 dose. The source of these receptors is an adult who received the AZD1222 COVID-19 vaccine. The CDR3 runs from the conserved cysteine through the conserved F or W. D genes are given only for firm matches. Part of the rows lack a size; the others show once, few, many or a class for expanded clones.

v_call,clone_size,d_call,j_call,cdr3_nt,cdr3_aa
TRBV30,NA,TRBD2,TRBJ2-1,TGTGCCTGGAGGGCTAGCGGGAGGTCGGGAACCTACAATGAGCAGTTCTTC,CAWRASGRSGTYNEQFF
TRBV4-2,NA,TRBD1,TRBJ1-2,TGTGCCAGCAGCCCAGCGGACAGGGGGCCTGGCTACACCTTC,CASSPADRGPGYTF
TRBV19,NA,TRBD1,TRBJ1-1,TGTGCCAGTAGCTATCAGGACAGGTTGAACACTGAAGCTTTCTTT,CASSYQDRLNTEAFF
TRBV30,once,TRBD2,TRBJ2-5,TGTGCCTGGAGTGAACCGGGGGGGACCCAGTACTTC,CAWSEPGGTQYF
TRBV5-1,NA,TRBD1,TRBJ2-5,TGCGCCAGCAGCTTGGCGGGGACAGACCAAGAGACCCAGTACTTC,CASSLAGTDQETQYF
TRBV20-1,NA,TRBD2,TRBJ2-3,TGCAGTGCTAGTAAAGCGGGAGGCACAGATACGCAGTATTTT,CSASKAGGTDTQYF
TRBV29-1,NA,NA,TRBJ2-1,TGCAGCGCACTGAACCCGGAGGGGAGCGAGCAGTTCTTC,CSALNPEGSEQFF
TRBV27,once,NA,TRBJ1-1,TGTGCCAGCAGTTTAGACCTTGACACTGAAGCTTTCTTT,CASSLDLDTEAFF
TRBV21-1,NA,NA,TRBJ1-2,TGTGCCAGCAGCAAAGTAAGGCACAGGACCTATGGCTACACCTTC,CASSKVRHRTYGYTF
TRBV6-5,NA,TRBD1,TRBJ1-3,TGTGCCAGCAAGCCAGTCGGGACAGGGAGCAACACCATATATTTT,CASKPVGTGSNTIYF
TRBV9,NA,TRBD2,TRBJ2-3,TGTGCCAGCAGCGTAGAGGATAGAGCGGGGGGTACGCAGTATTTT,CASSVEDRAGGTQYF
TRBV6-2/TRBV6-3,NA,NA,TRBJ1-3,TGTGCCAGCAGCCCTTCAGTTGCAGTCTCCGGAAACACCATATATTTT,CASSPSVAVSGNTIYF
TRBV6-6,few,NA,TRBJ2-6,TGTGCCAGCAGTCCTGCAGACCCTTCCCTTCTCTCTGGGGCCAACGTCCTGACTTTC,CASSPADPSLLSGANVLTF
TRBV11-1,NA,TRBD2,TRBJ2-7,TGTGCCAGCAGCTTAGCGTCGGCAGGGACTAGAGAGCAGTACTTC,CASSLASAGTREQYF
TRBV3-1/TRBV3-2,NA,NA,TRBJ1-1,TGTGCCAGCAGCCAAGATGTGGGGAACACTGAAGCTTTCTTT,CASSQDVGNTEAFF
TRBV28,NA,NA,TRBJ1-4,TGTGCCAGCCTCGACAGGAATGAAAAACTGTTTTTT,CASLDRNEKLFF
TRBV7-9,NA,NA,TRBJ1-1,TGTGCCAGCAGCTTAGGCGCCAGGACTGAAGCTTTCTTT,CASSLGARTEAFF
TRBV7-9,once,NA,TRBJ2-2,TGTGCCAGCAGCGCTAGGGTTTGGCAGACCTCCGGGGAGCTGTTTTTT,CASSARVWQTSGELFF